This T cell receptor (beta chain) was documented in a study of CD8+ T cells in alopecia areata. To note about this clone: Its specificity is unknown.

Notes on the study in general: Besides other cells, scalp samples also yield sequences of resident alphabeta T cells from normal skin.

The treatment here: oral pan-JAK inhibitor, 5-10 mg twice daily. CDR1 is MDHEN, CDR2 SYDVKM, per germline. This CDR3 spans 15 amino acids. V lost 7 bases, J lost 4 bases, and 8 bases stayed unmatched. After isolation, RNA underwent reverse transcription to generate cDNA as the sequencing template. Some clones are missing from TCRdb's copy, which holds only in-frame ones; the method was immunoSEQ multiplex PCR. The sample holds about 210,000 clones, around 66% seen once. The specimen comprised CD4+ T cells sorted from blood, sampled at week 4, from a patient treated with tofacitinib. This chain links TRBV28 with TRBJ2-2; 8 nucleotides align to TRBD1. This TCR was recovered from a human donor with alopecia areata. The CDR3 here is CASIQDRVGTGELFF. The CDR3, as DNA: TGTGCCAGCATTCAGGACAGGGTCGGCACCGGGGAGCTGTTTTTT.